This TCR beta chain was recorded in a study of CD8 T cells in Susac syndrome. Overall study context: Patients with Susac syndrome were therapy-naive, on corticosteroids, or on intravenous immunoglobulin alone at blood draw.

TCR beta was sequenced from blood CD8+ and CD4+ T cells. TEMRA cells were FACS-enriched, unlike CD8+ and CD4+ T cells, which were negatively isolated. Trimming removed 8 bases at V and 7 bases at J, with 17 bases between. This CDR3 contains 13 residues. Germline assignment: CDR1 MNHEY and CDR2 SMNVEV (reference sequence). The RNA, about 0.5 to 1 ug, was put through reverse transcription using random hexamers. From the immunoSEQ multiplex PCR reads, TCRdb called clonotypes with MiXCR, one entry per CDR3 protein. The table lists around 180,000 distinct CDR3 sequences, around 94% of them singletons. The sequence was collected from a human donor with Susac syndrome. The sequenced sample was CD4+ T cells from PBMCs. The chain is built from TRBV27 and TRBJ1-2; D may be TRBD1 (5 bases). CDR3 bases: TGTGCCAGCGGGGATGACGGGACCCGTGGCTACACCTTC. It specifies CASGDDGTRGYTF.